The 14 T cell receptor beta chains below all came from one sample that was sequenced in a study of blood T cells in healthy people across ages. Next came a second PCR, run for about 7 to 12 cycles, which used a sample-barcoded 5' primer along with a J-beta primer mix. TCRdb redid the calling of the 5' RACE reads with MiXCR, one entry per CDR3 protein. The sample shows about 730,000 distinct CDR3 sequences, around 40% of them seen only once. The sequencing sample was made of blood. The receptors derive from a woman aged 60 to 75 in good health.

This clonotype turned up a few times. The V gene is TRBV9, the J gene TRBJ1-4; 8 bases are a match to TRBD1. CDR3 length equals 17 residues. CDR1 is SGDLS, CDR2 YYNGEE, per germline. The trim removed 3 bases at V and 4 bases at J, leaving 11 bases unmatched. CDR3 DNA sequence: TGTGCCAGCAGCGCTCAAGACAGGGGTGAGGATAATGAAAAACTGTTTTTT. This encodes CASSAQDRGEDNEKLFF.

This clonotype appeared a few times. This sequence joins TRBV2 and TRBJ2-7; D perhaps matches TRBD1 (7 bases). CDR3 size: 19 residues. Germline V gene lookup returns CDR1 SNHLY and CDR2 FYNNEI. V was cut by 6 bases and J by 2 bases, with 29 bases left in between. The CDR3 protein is CASSRQGLGLEGSAYEQYF. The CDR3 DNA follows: TGTGCCAGCAGCCGACAGGGCCTCGGACTGGAGGGCAGCGCCTACGAGCAGTACTTC.

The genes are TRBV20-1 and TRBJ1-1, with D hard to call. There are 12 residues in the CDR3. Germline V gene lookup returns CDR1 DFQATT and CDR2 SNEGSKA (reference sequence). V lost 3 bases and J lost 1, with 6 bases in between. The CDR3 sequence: CSARAPNTEAFF. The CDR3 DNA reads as TGCAGTGCTAGGGCCCCGAACACTGAAGCTTTCTTT.

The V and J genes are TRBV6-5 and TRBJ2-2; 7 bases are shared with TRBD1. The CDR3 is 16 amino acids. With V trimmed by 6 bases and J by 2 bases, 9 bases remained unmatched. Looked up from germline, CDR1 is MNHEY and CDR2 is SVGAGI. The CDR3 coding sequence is TGTGCCAGCAGGGAGGCCAGGGGGTTCAACACCGGGGAGCTGTTTTTT. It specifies CASREARGFNTGELFF.

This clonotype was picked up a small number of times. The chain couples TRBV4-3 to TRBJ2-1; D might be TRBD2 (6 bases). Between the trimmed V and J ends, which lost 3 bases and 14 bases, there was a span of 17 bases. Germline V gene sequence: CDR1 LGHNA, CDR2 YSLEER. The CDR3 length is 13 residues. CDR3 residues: CASSHSGTPYKFF. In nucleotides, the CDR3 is TGCGCCAGCAGCCACTCCGGGACTCCTTATAAGTTCTTC.

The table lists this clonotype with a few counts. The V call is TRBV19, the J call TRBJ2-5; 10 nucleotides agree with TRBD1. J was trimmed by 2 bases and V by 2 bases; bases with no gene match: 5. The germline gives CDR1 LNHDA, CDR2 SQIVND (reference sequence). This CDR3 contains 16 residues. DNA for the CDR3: TGTGCCAGTAGTATACGGACAGGGGGTCCTCAAGAGACCCAGTACTTC. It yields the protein CASSIRTGGPQETQYF.

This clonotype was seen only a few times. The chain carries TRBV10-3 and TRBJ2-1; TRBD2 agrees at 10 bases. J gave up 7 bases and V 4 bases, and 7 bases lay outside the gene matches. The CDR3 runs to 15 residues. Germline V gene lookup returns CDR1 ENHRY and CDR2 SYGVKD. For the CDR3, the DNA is TGTGCCATCAGTGGCAGCGGGGGGGCCGGTAATGAGCAGTTCTTC. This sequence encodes CAISGSGGAGNEQFF.

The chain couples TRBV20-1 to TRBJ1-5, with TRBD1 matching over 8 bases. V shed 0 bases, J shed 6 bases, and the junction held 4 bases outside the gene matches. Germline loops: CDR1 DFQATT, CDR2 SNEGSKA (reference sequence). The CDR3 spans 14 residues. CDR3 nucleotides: TGCAGTGCTAGAGATCAGGGGGCGGTTCAGCCCCAGCATTTT. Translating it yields CSARDQGAVQPQHF.

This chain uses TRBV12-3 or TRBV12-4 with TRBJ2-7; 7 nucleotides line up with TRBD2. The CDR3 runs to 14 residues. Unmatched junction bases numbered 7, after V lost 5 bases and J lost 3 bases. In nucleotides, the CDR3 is TGTGCCAGCAGTGGGGGGGACGGAGGCTACGAGCAGTACTTC. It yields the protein CASSGGDGGYEQYF.

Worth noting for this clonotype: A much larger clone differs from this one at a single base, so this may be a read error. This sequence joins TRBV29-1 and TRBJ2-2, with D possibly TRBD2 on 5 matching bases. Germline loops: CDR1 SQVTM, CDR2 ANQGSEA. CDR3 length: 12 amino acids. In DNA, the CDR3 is TGCAACGGTGGGGAGTTCACCGGGGAGCTGTTTTTT. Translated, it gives CNGGEFTGELFF.

CDR3 nucleotides: TGTGCCAGCAGTTTGCTAGCGGGATACGCCTACGAGCAGTACTTC. This sequence encodes CASSLLAGYAYEQYF. This chain uses TRBV12-3 or TRBV12-4 with TRBJ2-5; 9 nucleotides match TRBD2. The J call may be incorrect, as the DNA end agrees better with TRBJ2-7. The length of the CDR3 is 15 residues.

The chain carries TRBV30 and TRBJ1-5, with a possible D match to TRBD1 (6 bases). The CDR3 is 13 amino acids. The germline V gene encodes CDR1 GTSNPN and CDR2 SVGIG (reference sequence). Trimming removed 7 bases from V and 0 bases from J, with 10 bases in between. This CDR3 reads CASGQYSNQPQHF. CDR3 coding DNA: TGTGCCTCCGGACAGTATAGCAATCAGCCCCAGCATTTT.

CDR3 nucleotide sequence: TGTGCCAGCAGTTACTCGAAATTCGGGACTAGAAACACCGGGGAGCTGTTTTTT. This encodes CASSYSKFGTRNTGELFF. V gene TRBV6-2 or TRBV6-3 combines with J gene TRBJ2-2; 8 bases are a match to TRBD2. J was trimmed by 2 bases and V by 0 bases; bases with no gene match: 8. The germline CDR1 and CDR2 sequences are MNHEY and SVGEGT. The CDR3 loop spans 18 amino acids.

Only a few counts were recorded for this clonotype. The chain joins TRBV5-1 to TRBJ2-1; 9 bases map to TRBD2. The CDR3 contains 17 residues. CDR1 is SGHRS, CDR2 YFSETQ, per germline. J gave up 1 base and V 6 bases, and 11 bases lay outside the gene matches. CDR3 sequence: CASNGGSGSRSYNEQFF. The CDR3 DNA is TGCGCCAGCAACGGAGGTAGCGGGAGCCGGTCCTACAATGAGCAGTTCTTC.